The 15 T cell receptor beta chains below come from one sample, sequenced in a study of shared clonotypes between healthy human individuals. The naive CD8 population came from CD45RO-negative cells selected for CCR7, without terminally differentiated effector memory CD45RA+ cells. The table came from immunoSEQ multiplex PCR; TCRdb's copy has only in-frame clones and leaves some out. Among about 1.9 million clones listed, over 85% were seen once. The sequencing input was naive CD8+ T cells from PBMCs. The receptors derive from a man aged 18 to 35 in good health. Some clones in this sample may be carry-over from other donors' samples.

This clone was counted once. The V and J genes are TRBV7-3 and TRBJ2-2, with D hard to call. This CDR3 is 13 amino acids long. The germline V and J ends were trimmed by 6 bases and 6 bases, with 11 bases remaining between them. Germline CDR1 SGHTA, CDR2 FQGTGA. CDR3: CASRPGEAGELFF. DNA of the CDR3: TGTGCCAGCAGGCCGGGTGAGGCCGGGGAGCTGTTTTTT.

Notes on this clone: Other nucleotide sequences from this sample produce the same CDR3. This chain connects TRBV28 to TRBJ2-7, with a tentative D call TRBD2 (5 bases). The CDR3 sequence is 12 residues long. Trimming took 5 bases from V and 2 from J, leaving 7 bases between them. The germline CDR1 and CDR2 sequences are MDHEN and SYDVKM. Written as DNA, the CDR3 is TGTGCCAGCAGTCGGGGTCCCTACGAGCAGTACTTC. It translates to CASSRGPYEQYF.

The genes are TRBV10-2 and TRBJ2-1, with TRBD1 identical over 9 bases. V was pared by 8 bases and J by 7 bases, with 9 bases of the junction left unmatched. CDR3 length equals 14 residues. Germline values: CDR1 WSHSY, CDR2 SAAADI. CDR3 sequence: CASASGTGRNEQFF. The CDR3 DNA follows: TGCGCCAGCGCTTCCGGGACAGGGAGAAATGAGCAGTTCTTC.

This sequence joins TRBV2 and TRBJ2-4; D perhaps matches TRBD2 (6 bases). Germline lookup yields CDR1 SNHLY and CDR2 FYNNEI. Trimming shortened V by 10 bases and J by 7 bases, and 14 bases separated the two germline ends. The CDR3 is made up of 12 amino acids. The CDR3 DNA is TGTGCCATCCCCGGAGGGAGGAACATTCAGTACTTC. It is translated as CAIPGGRNIQYF.

This sequence joins TRBV5-6 and TRBJ2-7; the D is unclear. Looked up from germline, CDR1 is SGHDT and CDR2 is YYEEEE. The CDR3 sequence is 15 residues long. Trimming stripped 0 bases from V and 0 bases from J, with 10 bases between. The CDR3 coding sequence is TGTGCCAGCAGCTTGGGGGTAGGATTCTCCTACGAGCAGTACTTC. It translates to CASSLGVGFSYEQYF.

This clone was counted a single time. V is TRBV4-1 and J is TRBJ1-2; TRBD1 is a possible D gene (5 bases). This CDR3 comprises 17 residues. V was shortened by 1 base and J by 1 base, with 16 bases between the two germline ends. CDR1 MGHRA and CDR2 YSYEKL come from the germline V gene. CDR3 sequence: CASSQVTGDPYNYGYTF. The DNA of the CDR3 is TGCGCCAGCAGCCAAGTTACGGGGGACCCATATAACTATGGCTACACCTTC.

The rearrangement links TRBV4-1 to TRBJ1-2; D is uncertain. Trimming cost V 4 bases and J 2 bases, with 11 bases left between them. Germline values: CDR1 MGHRA, CDR2 YSYEKL. The CDR3 runs 14 residues. The CDR3 loop reads CASSPARANYGYTF. Written as DNA, the CDR3 is TGCGCCAGCAGCCCGGCGAGAGCCAACTATGGCTACACCTTC.

Comments on this clone: The same CDR3 arises from other DNA sequences in this sample as well. The genes are TRBV6-1 and TRBJ1-5, with a weak D call TRBD1 (5 bases). V shed 4 bases and J shed 4 bases, with 11 bases lying between them. The V gene's germline CDR1 is MNHNS and CDR2 SASEGT. There are 14 residues in the CDR3. CDR3 sequence (DNA): TGTGCCAGCAGTGCTCGGGGCCTTAATCAGCCCCAGCATTTT. Its translation: CASSARGLNQPQHF.

This clone has a single count. Other DNA sequences in the sample encode the same CDR3. The chain uses TRBV9 and TRBJ2-5; the D call may be TRBD1 or TRBD2 (6 bases each). This CDR3 contains 14 residues. The V end lost 1 base, the J end lost 5 bases, and 12 bases lay between the germline ends. CDR1 SGDLS and CDR2 YYNGEE come from the germline V gene. The CDR3 sequence is CASSVSGGQETQYF. In nucleotides, the CDR3 is TGTGCCAGCAGCGTATCCGGGGGCCAGGAGACCCAGTACTTC.

Note on this clone: One end of the junction fails to match germline, which may point to a read error. This specimen includes other DNA sequences encoding the same CDR3. The rearrangement uses TRBV6-5 and TRBJ1-1, with D possibly matching TRBD1 (6 bases). The germline V gene encodes CDR1 MNHEY and CDR2 SVGAGI. The CDR3 consists of 15 residues. The CDR3 spells CASSSSLGANTEAFF. CDR3 DNA sequence: TGTGCCAGCAGTTCAAGCCTGGGGGCGAACACTGAAGCTTTTTTT.

This chain uses TRBV27 with TRBJ1-5, with D possibly matching TRBD1 (5 bases). CDR3 length: 15 residues. Per the germline V gene, CDR1 is MNHEY and CDR2 is SMNVEV (reference sequence). Trimming cost V 2 bases and J 5 bases, with 13 bases left between them. The CDR3 sequence is CASSLDGREDQPQHF. The DNA of the CDR3 is TGTGCCAGCAGTTTAGACGGCAGGGAGGATCAGCCCCAGCATTTT.

The V gene is TRBV11-2, the J gene TRBJ2-1; TRBD2 matches 10 bases. This CDR3 is built from 15 residues. From germline, CDR1 is SGHAT and CDR2 FQNNGV. V dropped 5 bases and J dropped 9; count of bases not matched to a gene: 10. This CDR3 reads CASSAGAGGGFEQFF. CDR3 bases: TGTGCCAGCAGCGCCGGAGCGGGAGGGGGTTTTGAGCAGTTCTTC.

In regard to this clone: The sample has other DNA sequences that encode this CDR3 too. The CDR3 loop reads CASSLSDEQYF. The DNA of the CDR3 is TGTGCCAGCAGTTTATCGGACGAGCAGTACTTC. V and J are TRBV28 and TRBJ2-7; no clear D. Deletions cut 1 base from V and 5 bases from J, with 3 bases between. This CDR3 is 11 amino acids long. The germline CDR1 and CDR2 sequences are MDHEN and SYDVKM.

The J gene is TRBJ2-5, the V gene TRBV15; D remains unclear. The V end lost 0 bases, the J end lost 1 base, and 6 bases lay between the germline ends. This CDR3 spans 14 amino acids. The germline CDR1 and CDR2 sequences are LNHNV and YYDKDF (reference sequence). The CDR3 DNA reads TGTGCCACCAGCAGAGACCTAAGCCAAGAGACCCAGTACTTC. It is translated as CATSRDLSQETQYF.

The CDR3 is CASSVGRAREKLFF. The CDR3 region has the DNA TGTGCCAGCAGCGTGGGGAGGGCCCGAGAAAAACTGTTTTTT. The V call is TRBV9, the J call TRBJ1-4; unclear D gene. V gave up 2 bases and J gave up 8 bases, with 13 bases separating them. This CDR3 contains 14 residues. Germline CDR1 and CDR2: SGDLS and YYNGEE.